Listed here are 4 T cell receptor beta chains from one sample, sequenced in a study of T-cell reconstitution after alpha-beta-depleted transplantation in children (dated by TCRdb to 2016 to 2017). The library was built by means of PCR. Sequencer: Illumina HiSeq 2500. TCR libraries were prepared with molecular barcoding, using unique molecular identifiers to normalize TCRbeta repertoire quantification. TCRdb trimmed the raw reads at Q25, called clones with MiXCR and kept productive beta chains. Each CDR3 protein appears once, grouped with its most common genes and DNA. Recorded for this sample are 700,000 to 950,000 distinct CDR3 sequences; 15% to 20% of them occurred a single time. The ten largest make up 5% of the sample. The meaning of the sample's treatment or condition label: allogeneic hematopoietic cell transplantation with graft depleted of TCRalphabeta T cells and CD19 B cells. This specimen consisted of PBMCs, mostly from graft donor cells, obtained 360 days after TCRalphabeta/CD19-depleted stem cell transplant. These receptors all stem from a male patient between 10 and 17 years old who had a stem cell transplant for acute lymphoblastic leukemia, so the T cells may come from the graft donor.

The V gene is TRBV5-1, the J gene TRBJ1-4; D call uncertain. The CDR3 contains 13 residues. The V gene's germline CDR1 is SGHRS and CDR2 YFSETQ. V lost 0 bases and J lost 10, with 10 bases in between. Here the CDR3 DNA reads TGCGCCAGCAGCTTGGGGGCAGGTTTAAAACTGTTTTTT. It translates to CASSLGAGLKLFF.

This clonotype was observed a handful of times. This chain uses TRBV20-1 with TRBJ2-1; D gene ambiguous. The CDR3 sequence is 15 residues long. V was shortened by 3 bases and J by 0 bases, with 12 bases between the two germline ends. Germline values: CDR1 DFQATT, CDR2 SNEGSKA (reference sequence). CDR3 residues: CSASCWEISYNEQFF. In DNA form, the CDR3 reads TGCAGTGCTAGTTGCTGGGAAATCTCCTACAATGAGCAGTTCTTC.

V and J are TRBV20-1 and TRBJ2-2; TRBD1 is a possible D gene (6 bases). V lost 0 bases and J 4 bases, leaving 9 bases between the germline ends. The germline gives CDR1 DFQATT, CDR2 SNEGSKA (reference sequence). This CDR3 has 14 amino acids. DNA for the CDR3: TGCAGTGCTAGAGATGCCAGGGGCACCGGGGAGCTGTTTTTT. Protein sequence: CSARDARGTGELFF.

This clonotype showed up many times. CDR3 DNA sequence: TGTGCCAGTAGTATGTTTACAGGGAGCTCCTACAATGAGCAGTTCTTC. Translation: CASSMFTGSSYNEQFF. This chain connects TRBV19 to TRBJ2-1, with D maybe TRBD1 (6 bases). Germline V lookup: CDR1 LNHDA, CDR2 SQIVND (reference sequence). CDR3 length: 16 amino acids. The V gene lost 3 bases and the J gene lost 0 bases, with 12 bases spanning the gap.